The 29 T cell receptor beta chains in this list originate from one sample, sequenced in a study of blood T cell repertoires in COVID-19. Method: immunoSEQ multiplex PCR; TCRdb's copy keeps in-frame clones and lacks some. The sample consists of 270,000 or so clones, 81% of them appearing once. Sequencing used peripheral blood. These receptor sequences come from a woman aged 55-69 years with active or convalescent COVID-19.

The chain employs TRBV11-3 and TRBJ1-1; no clear D. The germline V gene has CDR1 SGHNT and CDR2 YENEEA. The V and J ends lost 0 bases and 2 bases respectively, with 4 bases between them. CDR3 length: 13 residues. The CDR3 region has the DNA TGTGCCAGCAGCTTAGAGGCAAACACTGAAGCTTTCTTT. The encoded protein is CASSLEANTEAFF.

The V and J genes are TRBV5-6 and TRBJ2-1; D gene unclear. V lost 0 bases, J lost 14 bases, and 12 bases lay in between. The germline gives CDR1 SGHDT, CDR2 YYEEEE. There are 12 residues in the CDR3. The CDR3 here is CASSLGTRQEFF. In DNA, the CDR3 is TGTGCCAGCAGCTTGGGAACCCGTCAGGAGTTCTTC. Full variable domain (missing parts from reference TRBV5-6 and TRBJ2-1): DAGVTQSPTHLIKTRGQQVTLRCSPKSGHDTVSWYQQALGQGPQFIFQYYEEEERQRGNFPDRFSGHQFPNYSSELNVNALLLGDSALYLCASSLGTRQEFFGPGTRLTVL.

The rearrangement joins TRBV19 to TRBJ2-1; D is possibly TRBD1 (6 bases). Trimming took off 5 bases at V and 1 base at J, with 9 bases between the two ends. From germline, CDR1 is LNHDA and CDR2 SQIVND (reference sequence). The CDR3 length is 14 residues. The DNA of the CDR3 is TGTGCCAGTAGTCAGGGGCTGTCCTACAATGAGCAGTTCTTC. Amino acid sequence: CASSQGLSYNEQFF.

This clone has more than one count but fewer than ten. The chain recombines TRBV6-5 with TRBJ2-1; D is uncertain. The V and J ends lost 7 bases and 9 bases respectively, with 13 bases between them. The germline CDR1 and CDR2 sequences are MNHEY and SVGAGI. The CDR3 is 12 residues long. The CDR3 DNA follows: TGTGCCAGCACCGAAAGGAGACTTGAGCAGTTCTTC. Amino acid sequence: CASTERRLEQFF.

The chain links TRBV9 to TRBJ1-4, with 11 bases aligning to TRBD1. The V gene's germline CDR1 is SGDLS and CDR2 YYNGEE. The CDR3 extends over 15 amino acids. V lost 3 bases to trimming and J lost 7 bases; unmatched junction nucleotides: 5. CDR3 nucleotides: TGTGCCAGCAGCGAGGGGGACAGGGGGGCTGAAAAACTGTTTTTT. The encoded protein is CASSEGDRGAEKLFF.

The CDR3 DNA is TGCGCCAGCAACCTCGGACAGGGAGGCTCTGGAAACACCATATATTTT. Protein: CASNLGQGGSGNTIYF. The V call is TRBV5-1, the J call TRBJ1-3; 8 nucleotides line up with TRBD1. The CDR3 has 16 amino acids. Germline CDR1 and CDR2: SGHRS and YFSETQ. Trimming removed 6 bases from V and 0 bases from J; junction bases left unmatched: 8.

The CDR3 sequence is CASSPNRGPYEQYF. The DNA of the CDR3 is TGTGCCAGCAGTCCTAACAGGGGGCCCTACGAGCAGTACTTC. The chain combines TRBV6-5 with TRBJ2-7; 9 bases align to TRBD1. The germline CDR1 and CDR2 sequences are MNHEY and SVGAGI. The V gene end was trimmed by 5 bases and the J gene end by 2 bases; junction bases not matched to a gene: 4. The CDR3 consists of 14 residues.

This clone was counted a few times. The chain is built from TRBV7-9 and TRBJ2-1; D uncertain. The CDR3 has 16 amino acids. The germline gives CDR1 SEHNR, CDR2 FQNEAQ (reference sequence). Trimming removed 5 bases from V and 0 bases from J, with 14 bases in between. CDR3 nucleotides: TGTGCCAGCAGCCCGCGACTCATCAGCTCCTACAATGAGCAGTTCTTC. Its protein is CASSPRLISSYNEQFF.

V usage is TRBV7-8 and J usage is TRBJ1-5; a possible D gene is TRBD1 (5 bases). Germline V gives CDR1 SGHVS, CDR2 FQNEAQ. V lost 8 bases, J lost 5 bases, and 13 bases lay in between. The CDR3 totals 13 residues. This CDR3 reads CASGIGADQPQHF. The CDR3, as DNA: TGTGCCAGCGGCATTGGGGCGGATCAGCCCCAGCATTTT.

V and J are TRBV9 and TRBJ1-2; D is uncertain. Looked up from germline, CDR1 is SGDLS and CDR2 is YYNGEE. The CDR3 is 15 amino acids. Trimming cost V 4 bases and J 4 bases, with 17 bases left between them. The CDR3 here is CASSPWWQTPYGYTF. CDR3 nucleotides: TGTGCCAGCAGCCCTTGGTGGCAGACTCCCTATGGCTACACCTTC.

The rearrangement uses TRBV19 and TRBJ1-5, with TRBD1 as a possible D gene (5 bases). Between the trimmed V and J ends, which lost 10 bases and 4 bases, there was a span of 11 bases. Germline values: CDR1 LNHDA, CDR2 SQIVND (reference sequence). There are 12 residues in the CDR3. The CDR3 protein is CATRGGNQPQHF. The DNA for the CDR3 is TGTGCCACTCGGGGGGGGAATCAGCCCCAGCATTTT.

V usage is TRBV7-8 and J usage is TRBJ1-2, with 7 nucleotides matching TRBD1. CDR1 and CDR2 (germline): SGHVS, FQNEAQ. CDR3 size: 13 residues. V gave up 3 bases and J gave up 3 bases; unmatched junction bases: 1. The CDR3: CASSLGTDYGYTF. DNA for the CDR3: TGTGCCAGCAGCTTGGGGACAGACTATGGCTACACCTTC. The complete variable domain, with remaining parts taken from reference TRBV7-8 and TRBJ1-2, reads GAGVSQSPRYKVAKRGQDVALRCDPISGHVSLFWYQQALGQGPEFLTYFQNEAQLDKSGLPSDRFFAERPEGSVSTLKIQRTQQEDSAVYLCASSLGTDYGYTFGSGTRLTVV.

The V and J genes are TRBV7-9 and TRBJ2-7; TRBD2 matches at 10 bases. Unmatched junction bases numbered 8, after V lost 1 base and J lost 11 bases. CDR3 length: 14 amino acids. CDR1 and CDR2 (germline): SEHNR, FQNEAQ (reference sequence). The CDR3 nucleotides are TGTGCCAGCAGCTTAGGAGCGAGCGGGGGGGCGGAGTACTTC. Translated: CASSLGASGGAEYF.

The chain is built from TRBV28 and TRBJ2-2, with D unclear. V was clipped by 11 bases and J by 4 bases, with 14 bases between them. CDR1 MDHEN and CDR2 SYDVKM come from the germline V gene. The CDR3 loop spans 13 amino acids. The CDR3 spells CAYGVLSTGELFF. As DNA, the CDR3 is TGTGCCTACGGAGTTCTGTCCACCGGGGAGCTGTTTTTT.

The chain is built from TRBV18 and TRBJ1-3; 7 bases line up with TRBD1. The germline V gene has CDR1 KGHSH and CDR2 LQKENI. The junction had 6 bases not matched to a gene; V was cut back by 0 bases and J by 4 bases. CDR3 size: 16 residues. This chain's CDR3 is CASSPPTGARGNTIYF. The CDR3 DNA reads TGTGCCAGCTCACCACCAACAGGGGCGAGGGGAAACACCATATATTTT.

This chain links TRBV4-1 with TRBJ2-3; 7 bases match TRBD2. The V gene's germline CDR1 is MGHRA and CDR2 YSYEKL. The CDR3 totals 17 residues. J gave up 2 bases and V 5 bases, and 13 bases lay outside the gene matches. The CDR3 loop reads CASSSPFSLADTDTQYF. In nucleotides, the CDR3 is TGCGCCAGCAGCTCCCCCTTTTCCCTAGCGGACACAGATACGCAGTATTTT.

The chain is built from TRBV7-9 and TRBJ2-6; possibly TRBD2 for D (5 bases). The CDR3 has 17 amino acids. The V end was cut by 1 base, the J end by 0 bases, with 10 bases between. In germline, CDR1 is SEHNR, CDR2 FQNEAQ (reference sequence). The CDR3 DNA reads TGTGCCAGCAGCTTAGTGCGCGGGCTCTCTGGGGCCAACGTCCTGACTTTC. Translated: CASSLVRGLSGANVLTF.

V gene TRBV7-9 combines with J gene TRBJ1-2; 8 nucleotides align to TRBD1. Germline V gene lookup returns CDR1 SEHNR and CDR2 FQNEAQ (reference sequence). V was clipped by 4 bases and J by 4 bases; unmatched bases: 8. This CDR3 region has 15 residues. The CDR3 reads CASSSSARGPYGYTF. CDR3 bases: TGTGCCAGCAGCTCAAGCGCCAGGGGGCCCTATGGCTACACCTTC.

This chain uses TRBV10-3 with TRBJ1-1; D possibly corresponds to TRBD1 (6 bases). Germline CDR1 is ENHRY and CDR2 is SYGVKD. V shed 4 bases and J shed 0 bases, with 15 bases lying between them. The CDR3 extends over 16 amino acids. The CDR3 nucleotides read TGTGCCATCAGTGGACTTGGACAGAAAGTGAACACTGAAGCTTTCTTT. The encoded protein is CAISGLGQKVNTEAFF.

The CDR3 spells CASSTGTGSPYEQYF. The CDR3 region has the DNA TGTGCCAGCAGCACGGGGACAGGGAGTCCCTACGAGCAGTACTTC. This sequence joins TRBV11-2 and TRBJ2-7, with TRBD1 identical over 9 bases. This CDR3 has 15 residues. V lost 5 bases, J lost 2 bases, and 7 bases stayed unmatched. CDR1 is SGHAT and CDR2 is FQNNGV in the germline V gene.

This chain connects TRBV6-1 to TRBJ2-1; D is ambiguous. CDR3 length equals 17 residues. In germline, CDR1 is MNHNS, CDR2 SASEGT. Trimming shortened V by 0 bases and J by 0 bases, and 12 bases separated the two germline ends. The CDR3 DNA is TGTGCCAGCAGTGAAGCCCTTCTTGGCCGCTCCTACAATGAGCAGTTCTTC. Its protein is CASSEALLGRSYNEQFF.

This rearrangement joins TRBV2 to TRBJ2-7, with 9 positions matching TRBD2. The junction had 6 bases not matched to a gene; V was cut back by 5 bases and J by 4 bases. Germline V lookup: CDR1 SNHLY, CDR2 FYNNEI. This CDR3 spans 14 amino acids. The CDR3 spells CASSRERGDYEQYF. The CDR3, as DNA: TGTGCCAGCAGTAGGGAGCGGGGGGATTACGAGCAGTACTTC.

The V gene is TRBV5-6, the J gene TRBJ1-2, with D unresolved. This CDR3 has 13 amino acids. CDR1 is SGHDT and CDR2 is YYEEEE in the germline V gene. The V and J ends lost 0 bases and 3 bases respectively, with 6 bases between them. CDR3 loop: CASSLAQDYGYTF. As DNA, the CDR3 is TGTGCCAGCAGCTTGGCTCAGGACTATGGCTACACCTTC. Complete variable domain (other parts from reference TRBV5-6 and TRBJ1-2): DAGVTQSPTHLIKTRGQQVTLRCSPKSGHDTVSWYQQALGQGPQFIFQYYEEEERQRGNFPDRFSGHQFPNYSSELNVNALLLGDSALYLCASSLAQDYGYTFGSGTRLTVV.

V usage is TRBV4-1 and J usage is TRBJ2-5, with TRBD2 matching over 12 bases. Germline V CDR1 and CDR2: MGHRA, YSYEKL. This CDR3 is built from 17 residues. The V and J ends lost 0 bases and 3 bases, in that order; junction bases with no gene match: 5. CDR3 region: CASSQDTSGGPEETQYF. In DNA, the CDR3 is TGCGCCAGCAGCCAAGATACTAGCGGGGGGCCCGAAGAGACCCAGTACTTC.

This chain uses TRBV2 with TRBJ2-1; 12 nucleotides line up with TRBD2. Germline values: CDR1 SNHLY, CDR2 FYNNEI. This CDR3 is 16 amino acids long. Trimming removed 7 bases from V and 3 bases from J; junction bases left unmatched: 7. CDR3 nucleotides: TGTGCCAGCAACCCTAGCGGGGGGGCTTACTACAATGAGCAGTTCTTC. Protein: CASNPSGGAYYNEQFF.

This clone occurred a few times. V usage is TRBV2 and J usage is TRBJ2-1; no firm D call. Per the germline V gene, CDR1 is SNHLY and CDR2 is FYNNEI. CDR3 length equals 14 residues. Trimming removed 3 bases at V and 1 base at J, with 7 bases between. In nucleotides, the CDR3 is TGTGCCAGCAGTGACCCAGTATCCTACAATGAGCAGTTCTTC. Translating gives CASSDPVSYNEQFF.

This chain links TRBV6-1 with TRBJ1-3, with TRBD1 matching over 12 bases. This CDR3 contains 15 residues. Germline CDR1 reads MNHNS; CDR2 reads SASEGT. The V segment lost 3 bases and the J segment 7 bases; nucleotides outside the gene matches: 4. The CDR3 DNA follows: TGTGCCAGCAGTGAGGGACAGGGGGCTCGTAACACCATATATTTT. This sequence encodes CASSEGQGARNTIYF.

The chain recombines TRBV6-2 or TRBV6-3 with TRBJ2-7, with D possibly TRBD2 on 6 matching bases. Trimming took 1 base from V and 9 from J, leaving 16 bases between them. The CDR3 runs 14 residues. Germline CDR1 reads MNHEY; CDR2 reads SVGEGT. CDR3 amino acids: CASSYWGLLGGQYF. The CDR3 nucleotides are TGTGCCAGCAGTTACTGGGGCCTCTTGGGAGGGCAGTACTTC.

The chain's CDR3 is CASSQGGETQYF. CDR3 nucleotide sequence: TGTGCCAGCAGCCAGGGGGGTGAGACCCAGTACTTC. The rearrangement uses TRBV3-1 (or the pseudogene TRBV3-2) and TRBJ2-5; TRBD2 might be the D (6 bases). The CDR3 loop spans 12 amino acids. Trimming removed 3 bases from V and 5 bases from J, with 7 bases in between. Germline V gene data show CDR1 as LGHDT and CDR2 as YNNKEL (reference sequence).